The 19 T cell receptor beta chains given below trace back to one sample, sequenced in a study of blood T cell repertoires in COVID-19. Profiling relied on immunoSEQ multiplex PCR, and the TCRdb table lists in-frame clones only, not all of them. The sample comprises 200,000 to 250,000 clones, over 80% of which are singletons, and less than 3% rests with the top ten. The sample comprised peripheral blood. These receptors came from a man between 25 and 39 years old with COVID-19, enrolled during active disease.

The chain recombines TRBV2 with TRBJ2-1; possible D gene TRBD2, 6 bases. The CDR3 contains 15 residues. Germline V lookup: CDR1 SNHLY, CDR2 FYNNEI. Trimming took off 6 bases at V and 0 bases at J, with 12 bases between the two ends. This CDR3 reads CASRLADSSYNEQFF. DNA of the CDR3: TGTGCCAGCAGGTTAGCGGATAGCTCCTACAATGAGCAGTTCTTC.

J is TRBJ1-5 and V is TRBV25-1; D gene unclear. The CDR3 length is 13 residues. Germline CDR1 and CDR2: MGHDK and SYGVNS. The V end was cut by 3 bases, the J end by 7 bases, with 10 bases between. The CDR3 nucleotides are TGTGCCAGCAGTGATAGTAGAGGGCAGCCCCAGCATTTT. Translating it yields CASSDSRGQPQHF.

This clone has a handful of counts. The chain carries TRBV3-1 (or the pseudogene TRBV3-2) and TRBJ2-1; 9 nucleotides agree with TRBD1. CDR1 and CDR2 (germline): LGHDT, YNNKEL (reference sequence). The CDR3 is made up of 15 amino acids. After removal of 5 bases from V and 1 base from J, the junction contained 3 bases not matched to a gene. The CDR3 DNA reads TGTGCCAGCAGCGAGGACAGGGGTTCCTACAATGAGCAGTTCTTC. Its protein product is CASSEDRGSYNEQFF.

The chain joins TRBV7-8 to TRBJ1-2; TRBD1 matches at 7 bases. Germline V lookup: CDR1 SGHVS, CDR2 FQNEAQ. The CDR3 spans 15 residues. V lost 0 bases, J lost 6 bases, and 7 bases stayed unmatched. CDR3 sequence (DNA): TGTGCCAGCAGCTTAGCGCTGGACAGGTGGGATGGCTACACCTTC. Residues: CASSLALDRWDGYTF.

The J gene is TRBJ1-2, the V gene TRBV29-1; tentatively, D is TRBD1 (5 bases). The CDR3 spans 12 residues. CDR1 is SQVTM and CDR2 is ANQGSEA in the germline V gene. The V end was cut by 6 bases, the J end by 5 bases, with 13 bases between. CDR3 DNA sequence: TGCAGCGTGGCAGGGATTAATTATGGCTACACCTTC. Its protein is CSVAGINYGYTF. Variable domain in full (rest from reference TRBV29-1 and TRBJ1-2): SAVISQKPSRDICQRGTSLTIQCQVDSQVTMMFWYRQQPGQSLTLIATANQGSEATYESGFVIDKFPISRPNLTFSTLTVSNMSPEDSSIYLCSVAGINYGYTFGSGTRLTVV.

This chain links TRBV7-2 with TRBJ2-3; 7 nucleotides align to TRBD1. The CDR3 is made up of 18 amino acids. Germline trimming cut 1 base from V and 2 bases from J; bases unmatched to any gene: 12. Per the germline V gene, CDR1 is SGHTA and CDR2 is FQGNSA. The CDR3 DNA reads as TGTGCCAGCAGCTTAGAACAGGGGACCACACCTTACACAGATACGCAGTATTTT. It specifies CASSLEQGTTPYTDTQYF.

The genes are TRBV10-3 and TRBJ1-1; 7 bases match TRBD1. V trimming: 5 bases; J trimming: 0 bases; junction bases outside the gene matches: 18. Germline V gives CDR1 ENHRY, CDR2 SYGVKD. The CDR3 spans 19 residues. The CDR3 nucleotides read TGTGCCATCAGTCCGTCAGGGGGACAGAAGTTTCCCATGAACACTGAAGCTTTCTTT. It translates to CAISPSGGQKFPMNTEAFF.

The genes are TRBV4-2 and TRBJ2-1, with TRBD2 matching over 7 bases. This CDR3 region has 16 residues. The V gene end was trimmed by 0 bases and the J gene end by 2 bases; junction bases not matched to a gene: 4. Germline assignment: CDR1 LGHNA and CDR2 YNFKEQ. In nucleotides, the CDR3 is TGTGCCAGCAGCCAAGAGGAGCGGGGTCCCTACAATGAGCAGTTCTTC. Translating it yields CASSQEERGPYNEQFF.

The rearrangement links TRBV12-3 or TRBV12-4 to TRBJ1-1; D ambiguous. Trimming took 7 bases from V and 0 from J, leaving 9 bases between them. The CDR3 is made up of 13 amino acids. CDR3 bases: TGTGCCAGCATTCTAATGCTGAACACTGAAGCTTTCTTT. Translation: CASILMLNTEAFF.

This sequence joins TRBV6-5 and TRBJ2-7, with TRBD1 matching 7 bases. The V segment lost 7 bases and the J segment 2 bases; nucleotides outside the gene matches: 14. The CDR3 runs 16 residues. Germline-derived CDR1 and CDR2 are MNHEY and SVGAGI. DNA for the CDR3: TGTGCCAGCACTTATACGGACAGGTCCCAGACCTACGAGCAGTACTTC. Amino acids: CASTYTDRSQTYEQYF.

The chain is built from TRBV5-1 and TRBJ1-1, with a weak D call TRBD1 (6 bases). The length of the CDR3 is 16 residues. V lost 2 bases and J 0 bases, leaving 14 bases between the germline ends. From germline, CDR1 is SGHRS and CDR2 YFSETQ. CDR3 coding DNA: TGCGCCAGCAGCTTACAACAGGGACCTTTGAACACTGAAGCTTTCTTT. It is translated as CASSLQQGPLNTEAFF.

This sequence joins TRBV5-5 and TRBJ1-2; the D gene is possibly TRBD1 (5 bases). The germline V and J ends were trimmed by 2 bases and 0 bases, with 11 bases remaining between them. In germline, CDR1 is SGHKS, CDR2 YYEKEE (reference sequence). The CDR3 has 15 amino acids. The CDR3 spells CASSLGHRTNYGYTF. CDR3 coding DNA: TGTGCCAGCAGCTTAGGACACCGCACTAACTATGGCTACACCTTC.

In its sample, this clone was seen a few times. The genes are TRBV25-1 and TRBJ1-1; the D gene is possibly TRBD1 (6 bases). Germline V lookup: CDR1 MGHDK, CDR2 SYGVNS. Trimming left V 7 bases short and J 4 bases short, with 10 bases between. The CDR3 runs to 12 residues. The CDR3 bases are TGTGCCAGCAATACAGGGATCACTGAAGCTTTCTTT. Residues: CASNTGITEAFF.

The chain uses TRBV5-1 and TRBJ2-1; the match to TRBD2 covers 7 bases. CDR1 and CDR2 (germline): SGHRS, YFSETQ. Losses at the gene ends were 1 base for V and 3 bases for J; bases not matched to a gene: 4. This CDR3 comprises 15 residues. The CDR3 loop is CASSLLGEGYNEQFF. The CDR3 DNA reads as TGCGCCAGCAGCTTGTTGGGGGAGGGCTACAATGAGCAGTTCTTC.

The rearrangement uses TRBV25-1 and TRBJ2-5; weak D call: TRBD1 (5 bases). Germline CDR1 is MGHDK and CDR2 is SYGVNS. Trimming cost V 4 bases and J 2 bases, with 20 bases left between them. The CDR3 is 17 amino acids. The chain's CDR3 is CASSGTDRILTQETQYF. Written as DNA, the CDR3 is TGTGCCAGCAGTGGAACTGACAGAATTCTAACTCAAGAGACCCAGTACTTC.

The chain couples TRBV7-3 to TRBJ1-5; 7 bases match TRBD1. In germline, CDR1 is SGHTA, CDR2 FQGTGA. The CDR3 totals 16 residues. With V trimmed by 0 bases and J by 4 bases, 6 bases remained unmatched. The CDR3 coding sequence is TGTGCCAGCAGCTTAACGGGGGTGACAGGGAATCAGCCCCAGCATTTT. Amino acid sequence: CASSLTGVTGNQPQHF.

This chain joins TRBV19 and TRBJ1-5; perhaps TRBD1 as D (6 bases). Germline V gene lookup returns CDR1 LNHDA and CDR2 SQIVND (reference sequence). CDR3 length equals 14 residues. The ends were cut back, 6 bases at V and 7 bases at J, with 16 bases in the middle. This CDR3 reads CASSHDRKVQPQHF. CDR3 bases: TGTGCCAGTAGCCACGACAGGAAAGTCCAGCCCCAGCATTTT.

The V call is TRBV10-3, the J call TRBJ2-1; 8 nucleotides align to TRBD2. With V trimmed by 5 bases and J by 1 base, 4 bases remained unmatched. The CDR3 sequence is 15 residues long. Germline assignment: CDR1 ENHRY and CDR2 SYGVKD. The CDR3 is CAISLAGSSYNEQFF. The CDR3 DNA is TGTGCCATCAGTTTAGCGGGGAGTTCCTACAATGAGCAGTTCTTC.

The chain employs TRBV5-1 and TRBJ2-6; 9 nucleotides align to TRBD1. This CDR3 spans 20 amino acids. The V gene's germline CDR1 is SGHRS and CDR2 YFSETQ. The J segment lost 0 bases and the V segment lost 0 bases, leaving 10 bases of the junction unmatched. The CDR3 bases are TGCGCCAGCAGCTTGGCAGCCAAACAGGGGGCGGTCTCTGGGGCCAACGTCCTGACTTTC. This gives the protein CASSLAAKQGAVSGANVLTF.